The present TCR beta chain was sequenced within a study of T-cell reconstitution after alpha-beta-depleted transplantation in children. Preparing the TCRbeta library involved the use of unique molecular identifiers. TCRdb called the PCR reads again in MiXCR, with one record for every CDR3 protein. The sample includes under 300,000 distinct CDR3 sequences, around a tenth of them seen just once. The ends were cut back, 2 bases at V and 7 bases at J, with 15 bases in the middle. CDR1 is MNHEY, CDR2 SVGEGT, per germline. The CDR3 runs to 14 residues. The sample holds many counts of this clonotype. The receptor's source is a male patient aged 2-15 years who had a stem cell transplant for chronic granulomatous disease, so the T cells may come from the graft donor. The source was peripheral blood, collected 180 days after TCRalphabeta/CD19-depleted stem cell transplant. The chain employs TRBV6-2 or TRBV6-3 and TRBJ2-7; the D gene is possibly TRBD1 (5 bases). CDR3: CASSYVRTSWEQYF. The CDR3 DNA follows: TGTGCCAGCAGTTACGTCCGGACATCTTGGGAGCAGTACTTC.